Following are 12 T cell receptor beta chains from one sample sequenced in a study of long-term antiretroviral therapy in people with HIV. Version v3.0 of the immunoSEQ assay was performed at survey level. TCRdb's copy holds only in-frame clones and misses some; the assay was immunoSEQ multiplex PCR. Here the sample spans roughly 18,000 clones, roughly 89% being singletons. Material: unsorted PBMCs, obtained 3 years after starting antiretroviral therapy. These receptors all stem from a man aged 45-60 years with HIV.

V is TRBV28 and J is TRBJ2-1, with 10 bases lining up with TRBD2. The CDR3 runs to 13 residues. The germline V gene has CDR1 MDHEN and CDR2 SYDVKM. The CDR3 here is CALQRGGQGEQFF. CDR3 DNA sequence: TGTGCGCTGCAGCGGGGGGGCCAGGGAGAGCAGTTCTTC.

By share, this clone ranks as large. The sample holds other DNA sequences that translate to the same CDR3. V gene TRBV4-1 combines with J gene TRBJ2-2; D remains ambiguous. Per the germline V gene, CDR1 is MGHRA and CDR2 is YSYEKL. Trimming removed 4 bases from V and 5 bases from J, with 5 bases in between. The CDR3 runs to 12 residues. CDR3 nucleotide sequence: TGCGCCAGCAGCCCTTTGACCGGGGAGCTGTTTTTT. It encodes CASSPLTGELFF.

J is TRBJ2-2 and V is TRBV10-2; 7 positions match TRBD1. With V trimmed by 5 bases and J by 4 bases, 7 bases remained unmatched. This CDR3 comprises 15 residues. Germline CDR1 WSHSY, CDR2 SAAADI. CDR3 in amino acids: CASSSRDSSTGELFF. The CDR3 nucleotides are TGCGCCAGCAGTAGCCGGGACAGCAGCACCGGGGAGCTGTTTTTT.

The gene calls are TRBV18 and TRBJ2-3, with a tentative D call TRBD1 (6 bases). Trimming shortened V by 1 base and J by 3 bases, and 14 bases separated the two germline ends. Per germline, CDR1 KGHSH and CDR2 LQKENI. CDR3 length: 16 amino acids. The CDR3 spells CASSPLQGVGTDTQYF. The CDR3 DNA is TGTGCCAGCTCACCACTACAGGGTGTAGGGACAGATACGCAGTATTTT. Drawing the rest from reference TRBV18 and TRBJ2-3, the complete variable domain is NAGVMQNPRHLVRRRGQEARLRCSPMKGHSHVYWYRQLPEEGLKFMVYLQKENIIDESGMPKERFSAEFPKEGPSILRIQQVVRGDSAAYFCASSPLQGVGTDTQYFGPGTRLTVL.

This clone was found once. V gene TRBV19 combines with J gene TRBJ2-2; a weak D match, TRBD1 (5 bases). CDR3 length equals 19 residues. Germline V gene lookup returns CDR1 LNHDA and CDR2 SQIVND (reference sequence). Trimming removed 7 bases at V and 1 base at J, with 25 bases between. DNA of the CDR3: TGTGCCAGTAAAGTCGGCAGGGCTGTAATGATGGGGAACACCGGGGAGCTGTTTTTT. It yields the protein CASKVGRAVMMGNTGELFF.

The genes are TRBV19 and TRBJ1-4, with unresolved D. The CDR3 runs to 17 residues. Deletions cut 0 bases from V and 8 bases from J, with 19 bases between. CDR1 and CDR2 from the germline V gene are LNHDA and SQIVND (reference sequence). DNA of the CDR3: TGTGCCAGTAGTATAGAAGCGGCAGGATCAATAGGGGAAAAACTGTTTTTT. This sequence encodes CASSIEAAGSIGEKLFF.

This clone was recorded once. The chain has TRBV5-1 and TRBJ1-2; 7 nucleotides match TRBD1. Trimming removed 4 bases from V and 6 bases from J; junction bases left unmatched: 9. CDR1 SGHRS and CDR2 YFSETQ come from the germline V gene. The CDR3 consists of 14 residues. CDR3 DNA sequence: TGCGCCAGCAGCCCGGGACAGTCTGTCCATGGCTACACCTTC. As protein: CASSPGQSVHGYTF.

The chain employs TRBV6-6 and TRBJ2-7; no firm D call. V was clipped by 0 bases and J by 6 bases, with 9 bases between them. Germline V CDR1 and CDR2: MNHNY, SVGAGI (reference sequence). The length of the CDR3 is 13 residues. The CDR3 here is CASSYSGSSEQYF. The DNA for the CDR3 is TGTGCCAGCAGTTACTCGGGCAGCAGCGAGCAGTACTTC.

The chain uses TRBV4-1 and TRBJ1-5; D might be TRBD1 (5 bases). CDR3 size: 16 residues. CDR1 is MGHRA, CDR2 YSYEKL, per germline. V lost 3 bases to trimming and J lost 0 bases, with 12 bases between them. The CDR3, as DNA: TGCGCCAGCAGCCACGGGACCGATTATAGCAATCAGCCCCAGCATTTT. It encodes CASSHGTDYSNQPQHF.

This clone was detected only once. V gene TRBV13 combines with J gene TRBJ1-2, with D unclear. The CDR3 spans 12 residues. Germline V gene data show CDR1 as PRHDT and CDR2 as FYEKMQ (reference sequence). The V end was cut by 4 bases, the J end by 5 bases, with 8 bases between. The CDR3 spells CASSSRGYGYTF. For the CDR3, the DNA is TGTGCCAGCAGCTCCCGAGGTTATGGCTACACCTTC.

The chain links TRBV19 to TRBJ2-7; perhaps TRBD1 as D (5 bases). CDR1 LNHDA and CDR2 SQIVND come from the germline V gene (reference sequence). Trimming pared 6 bases from V and 5 bases from J, leaving 11 bases between. The CDR3 spans 12 residues. This CDR3 reads CASSHPGNEQYF. The CDR3 DNA follows: TGTGCCAGTAGCCATCCAGGGAACGAGCAGTACTTC. Looking up the rest from reference TRBV19 and TRBJ2-7 gives the full variable domain: DGGITQSPKYLFRKEGQNVTLSCEQNLNHDAMYWYRQDPGQGLRLIYYSQIVNDFQKGDIAEGYSVSREKKESFPLTVTSAQKNPTAFYLCASSHPGNEQYFGPGTRLTVT.

The chain has TRBV2 and TRBJ2-7; D perhaps matches TRBD1 (6 bases). Germline V gives CDR1 SNHLY, CDR2 FYNNEI. The CDR3 loop spans 12 amino acids. V was pared by 6 bases and J by 5 bases, with 11 bases between. The CDR3 is CASRRDNDEQYF. As DNA, the CDR3 is TGTGCCAGCAGGAGGGACAACGACGAGCAGTACTTC. Drawing the rest from reference TRBV2 and TRBJ2-7, the complete variable domain is EPEVTQTPSHQVTQMGQEVILRCVPISNHLYFYWYRQILGQKVEFLVSFYNNEISEKSEIFDDQFSVERPDGSNFTLKIRSTKLEDSAMYFCASRRDNDEQYFGPGTRLTVT.